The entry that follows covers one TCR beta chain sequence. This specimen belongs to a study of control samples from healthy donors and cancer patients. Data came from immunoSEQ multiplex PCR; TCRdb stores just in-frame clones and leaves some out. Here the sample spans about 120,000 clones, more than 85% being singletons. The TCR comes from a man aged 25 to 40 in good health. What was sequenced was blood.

The DNA for the CDR3 is TGTGCCAGTAGAGCCGACCGGAGGAATGAAAAACTGTTTTTT. Residues: CASRADRRNEKLFF. This chain links TRBV19 with TRBJ1-4; D not resolved. Trimming shortened V by 6 bases and J by 5 bases, and 13 bases separated the two germline ends. The CDR3 has 14 amino acids. Germline CDR1 and CDR2: LNHDA and SQIVND (reference sequence).